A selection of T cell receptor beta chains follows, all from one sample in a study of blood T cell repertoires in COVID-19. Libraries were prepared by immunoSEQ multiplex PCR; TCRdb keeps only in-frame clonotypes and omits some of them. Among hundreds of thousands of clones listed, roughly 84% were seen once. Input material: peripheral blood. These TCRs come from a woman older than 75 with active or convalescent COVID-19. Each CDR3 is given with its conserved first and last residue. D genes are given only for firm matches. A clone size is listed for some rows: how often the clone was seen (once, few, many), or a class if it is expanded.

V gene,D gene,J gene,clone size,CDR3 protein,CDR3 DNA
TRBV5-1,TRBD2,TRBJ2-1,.,CASSLNGGSSASEQFF,TGCGCCAGCAGCTTGAATGGCGGGAGCTCGGCTTCTGAGCAGTTCTTC
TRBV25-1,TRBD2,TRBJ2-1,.,CASTVGLGSFNEQFF,TGTGCCAGCACGGTTGGACTAGGGAGTTTCAATGAGCAGTTCTTC
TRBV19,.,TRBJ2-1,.,CASSPWESSYNEQFF,TGTGCCAGTAGTCCATGGGAGAGCTCCTACAATGAGCAGTTCTTC
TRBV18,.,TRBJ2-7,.,CASSPGDPSEQYF,TGTGCCAGCTCTCCCGGAGATCCTTCCGAGCAGTACTTC
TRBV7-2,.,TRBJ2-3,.,CASSIRGTRVDTDTQYF,TGTGCCAGCAGCATCAGGGGGACTAGGGTTGACACAGATACGCAGTATTTT
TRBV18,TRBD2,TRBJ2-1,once,CASSLGLAGGPYNEQFF,TGTGCCAGCTCACTGGGACTAGCGGGGGGGCCCTACAATGAGCAGTTCTTC
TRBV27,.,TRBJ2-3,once,CASSFVGTDTQYF,TGTGCCAGCAGTTTCGTTGGCACAGATACGCAGTATTTT
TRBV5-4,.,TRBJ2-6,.,CASSLDSSGANVLTF,TGTGCCAGCAGCTTGGACAGCTCTGGGGCCAACGTCCTGACTTTC
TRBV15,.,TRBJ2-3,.,CATSRDPLDTQYF,TGTGCCACCAGCAGAGACCCTTTAGATACGCAGTATTTT
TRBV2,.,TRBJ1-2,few,CASSQGYGYTF,TGTGCCAGCAGTCAGGGCTATGGCTACACCTTC
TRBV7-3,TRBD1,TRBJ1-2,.,CASSARQGRDGYTF,TGTGCCAGCAGCGCGAGACAGGGAAGGGATGGCTACACCTTC
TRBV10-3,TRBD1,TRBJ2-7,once,CAISGQGYEQYF,TGTGCCATCAGTGGACAGGGGTACGAGCAGTACTTC
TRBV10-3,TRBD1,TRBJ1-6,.,CAISEGRRDRWGLKALHF,TGTGCCATCAGTGAAGGGCGCCGGGACAGGTGGGGCCTGAAGGCCCTCCACTTT
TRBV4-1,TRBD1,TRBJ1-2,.,CASSRIRDRTDGYTF,TGCGCCAGCAGCCGCATTAGGGACAGGACCGATGGCTACACCTTC
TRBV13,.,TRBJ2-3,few,CASSLVPLDTQYF,TGTGCCAGCAGCTTAGTTCCACTAGATACGCAGTATTTT
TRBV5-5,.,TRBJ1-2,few,CASSLGSGDSGYTF,TGTGCCAGCAGCTTGGGGTCCGGGGATTCGGGCTACACCTTC
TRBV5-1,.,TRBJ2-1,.,CASSLGHSSYNEQFF,TGCGCCAGCAGCCTAGGACATTCCTCCTACAATGAGCAGTTCTTC
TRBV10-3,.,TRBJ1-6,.,CAINQGQDSPLHF,TGTGCCATCAACCAGGGGCAAGATTCACCCCTCCACTTT
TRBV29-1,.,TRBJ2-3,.,CSAPSLVGRGHTSTDTQYF,TGCAGCGCTCCGTCCTTGGTGGGGCGGGGGCATACTAGCACAGATACGCAGTATTTT
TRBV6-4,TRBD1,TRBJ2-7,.,CASSDGTGETGEQYF,TGTGCCAGCAGTGACGGGACAGGGGAAACTGGCGAGCAGTACTTC
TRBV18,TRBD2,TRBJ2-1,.,CASSPDAGGFSRFF,TGTGCCAGCTCACCAGATGCGGGGGGATTTAGCCGGTTCTTC
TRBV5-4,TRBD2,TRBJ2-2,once,CASSLGLAGEYSGLFF,TGTGCCAGCAGCCTAGGACTAGCGGGAGAGTACAGCGGGCTGTTTTTT
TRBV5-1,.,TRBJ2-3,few,CASRRGGSTDTQYF,TGCGCCAGCAGACGAGGGGGTAGCACAGATACGCAGTATTTT
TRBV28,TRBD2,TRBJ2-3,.,CASSFVLAGRRTDTQYF,TGTGCCAGCAGTTTTGTGCTAGCGGGGAGACGCACAGATACGCAGTATTTT
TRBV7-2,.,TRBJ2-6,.,CASSLAITSGANVLTF,TGTGCCAGCAGCTTAGCTATCACTTCTGGGGCCAACGTCCTGACTTTC
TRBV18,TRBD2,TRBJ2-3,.,CASSSAGGQVTQYF,TGTGCCAGCTCATCAGCGGGAGGGCAGGTTACGCAGTATTTT
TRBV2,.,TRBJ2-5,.,CASSYDSETQYF,TGTGCCAGCAGTTATGACAGCGAGACCCAGTACTTC
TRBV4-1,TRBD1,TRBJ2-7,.,CASSHDRGYEQYF,TGCGCCAGCAGCCATGACAGGGGGTACGAGCAGTACTTC
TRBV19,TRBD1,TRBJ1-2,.,CASSTSTGQGGYGYTF,TGTGCCAGTAGTACCTCTACGGGACAGGGAGGCTATGGCTACACCTTC
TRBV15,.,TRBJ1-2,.,CATSGGGAQGGVYGYTF,TGTGCCACCAGCGGCGGGGGGGCGCAGGGAGGGGTCTATGGCTACACCTTC
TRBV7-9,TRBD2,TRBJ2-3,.,CASSPGLAASTDTQYF,TGTGCCAGCAGCCCAGGACTAGCGGCCTCGACAGATACGCAGTATTTT